This TCR beta chain was obtained from a study of blood T cell repertoires in COVID-19. This clone was counted once. This CDR3 comprises 13 residues. Per germline, CDR1 SGHTA and CDR2 FQGTGA. Trimming removed 2 bases from V and 8 bases from J, with 10 bases in between. Contact with a PCR-confirmed or clinician-diagnosed COVID-19 case occurred within 2 weeks of entry. Using immunoSEQ multiplex PCR, the repertoire was profiled, and TCRdb retains in-frame clones only, with some absent. The table has 250,000 to 400,000 clones, around 84% seen once; the top ten hold about 1.9%. The sequenced sample consisted of PBMCs or T cells enriched from blood (not recorded which). The chain is built from TRBV7-3 and TRBJ2-1; possible D gene TRBD2, 5 bases. The sequence was collected from a woman in her 30s who had been exposed to COVID-19. The CDR3 region is CASSLSGVDEQFF. The DNA for the CDR3 is TGTGCCAGCAGCTTATCCGGGGTCGATGAGCAGTTCTTC.